The 30 T cell receptor beta chains below were found in one sample sequenced in a study of breast tumors, draining lymph nodes, adjacent tissues. The lymph nodes were axillary draining lymph nodes from breast cancer patients. TCRdb reanalysed the multiplex PCR reads using MiXCR and keeps one entry per CDR3 protein. There are approximately 280,000 distinct CDR3 sequences in the sample; 30% to 35% occur only once, and under 1.2% lies in the top ten. Sequencing was carried out using axillary lymph node tissue. The source is a female donor with breast cancer. Some clones in this sample may be carry-over from other donors' samples.

On this clonotype itself: One junction end does not reproduce the germline sequence, and a read error may be involved. V gene TRBV6-2 or TRBV6-3 combines with J gene TRBJ2-2, with D perhaps being TRBD1 or TRBD2 (6 bases each). Germline V CDR1 and CDR2: MNHEY, SVGEGT. This CDR3 comprises 16 residues. CDR3 DNA sequence: TGTGCCAGCATCCTTGAACACCCGGCACAGGGCGGGGAGCTGTTGTTT. Amino acids: CASILEHPAQGGELLF.

The sample holds many counts of this clonotype. The gene calls are TRBV4-1 and TRBJ1-6; D call uncertain. In germline, CDR1 is MGHRA, CDR2 YSYEKL. Trimming removed 0 bases at V and 13 bases at J, with 10 bases between. The CDR3 spans 13 residues. This CDR3 reads CASSQDLGRPLHF. As DNA, the CDR3 is TGCGCCAGCAGCCAAGATTTGGGTAGGCCCCTCCACTTT.

V usage is TRBV11-3 and J usage is TRBJ2-1; 7 bases fit TRBD2. Germline V gene sequence: CDR1 SGHNT, CDR2 YENEEA. V lost 1 base and J lost 5; bases outside the gene matches: 5. This CDR3 has 15 amino acids. The DNA of the CDR3 is TGTGCCAGCAGCTTAGGGCGGGAGCCGAACAATGAGCAGTTCTTC. It encodes CASSLGREPNNEQFF.

This clonotype has a single count. A much larger clone lies one base from this, so it may be a read error. The chain recombines TRBV19 with TRBJ2-1; 14 nucleotides line up with TRBD2. V lost 5 bases, J lost 6 bases, and 9 bases stayed unmatched. The CDR3 has 17 amino acids. Germline V gene lookup returns CDR1 LNHDA and CDR2 SQIVND (reference sequence). As DNA, the CDR3 is TGTGCCAGTAGTGTCACCCGGGGACTAGCGGGAGTCAATGAGCAGTTCTTC. Translated, it gives CASSVTRGLAGVNEQFF.

This clonotype was detected ten times or more. The chain couples TRBV11-3 to TRBJ2-3, with D perhaps matching TRBD2 (5 bases). The CDR3 has 17 amino acids. The V and J ends lost 1 base and 4 bases respectively, with 18 bases between them. Germline CDR1 SGHNT, CDR2 YENEEA. CDR3 in amino acids: CASSLGGPGVGADTQYF. Written as DNA, the CDR3 is TGTGCCAGCAGCTTAGGAGGGCCCGGGGTCGGGGCAGATACGCAGTATTTT.

V gene TRBV15 combines with J gene TRBJ2-2; 8 bases fit TRBD2. V was pared by 3 bases and J by 2 bases, with 11 bases of the junction left unmatched. CDR3 length equals 18 residues. Germline CDR1 and CDR2: LNHNV and YYDKDF (reference sequence). CDR3 DNA sequence: TGTGCCACCAGCAGCCGACGGGGGGGTAGCGCAAACACCGGGGAGCTGTTTTTT. Translated, it gives CATSSRRGGSANTGELFF.

Comments on this clonotype: One base away lies a much larger clone, so this may be a sequencing read error. J is TRBJ2-2 and V is TRBV20-1; D possibly corresponds to TRBD2 (5 bases). This CDR3 contains 14 residues. Germline V gives CDR1 DFQATT, CDR2 SNEGSKA (reference sequence). The CDR3 sequence: CSAAGPPNTGELLF. CDR3 DNA sequence: TGCAGTGCCGCGGGTCCCCCGAACACCGGGGAGCTGCTTTTT.

V gene TRBV24-1 combines with J gene TRBJ2-1, with 9 bases matching TRBD2. The trim removed 9 bases at V and 6 bases at J, leaving 11 bases unmatched. This CDR3 contains 15 residues. The germline V gene has CDR1 KGHDR and CDR2 SFDVKD. Here the CDR3 reads CATEGGASGINEQFF. The CDR3, as DNA: TGTGCCACCGAGGGTGGGGCTAGCGGGATCAATGAGCAGTTCTTC.

This clonotype occurred many times. The V gene is TRBV9, the J gene TRBJ2-7; D unresolved. The CDR3 totals 13 residues. Trimming removed 0 bases from V and 3 bases from J, with 7 bases in between. Germline CDR1 SGDLS, CDR2 YYNGEE. The CDR3 DNA is TGTGCCAGCAGCGTAGAGGTTAACTACGAGCAGTACTTC. Translation gives CASSVEVNYEQYF.

This chain links TRBV25-1 with TRBJ1-1, with a possible D match to TRBD1 (6 bases). This CDR3 spans 13 amino acids. CDR1 and CDR2 from the germline V gene are MGHDK and SYGVNS. Trimming pared 2 bases from V and 9 bases from J, leaving 13 bases between. The CDR3 DNA sequence: TGTGCCAGCAGTGAAGATCGGACAGTTCAAGCTTTCTTT. Translated, it gives CASSEDRTVQAFF.

This clonotype was detected ten times or more. The chain couples TRBV5-1 to TRBJ2-5; the D gene is possibly TRBD2 (5 bases). The CDR3 is made up of 13 amino acids. The V and J ends lost 3 bases and 3 bases respectively, with 9 bases between them. Germline V gene data show CDR1 as SGHRS and CDR2 as YFSETQ. CDR3 sequence: CASSSRTEETQYF. CDR3 coding DNA: TGCGCCAGCAGCTCCAGGACTGAAGAGACCCAGTACTTC.

Many counts were recorded for this clonotype. A read error may account for a junction end that differs from germline. The rearrangement uses TRBV7-7 and TRBJ2-5; 7 bases agree with TRBD2. CDR3 length: 14 residues. The V gene's germline CDR1 is SSHAT and CDR2 FNYEAQ (reference sequence). The DNA of the CDR3 is TGTGCTAGCAGCTTAGCGCGGGGGCAAGAGACCCAGTACTTC. Amino acids: CASSLARGQETQYF.

There are a few counts of this clonotype. A read error is possible here, since a much larger clone lies one base away. CDR3 region: CASNLWFRYGQYF. The CDR3 DNA reads as TGCGCCAGCAACTTGTGGTTCCGCTACGGGCAGTACTTC. The V call is TRBV5-1, the J call TRBJ2-7; no firm D call. This CDR3 region has 13 residues. Germline-derived CDR1 and CDR2 are SGHRS and YFSETQ.

This clonotype was observed at least ten times. The chain couples TRBV12-3 or TRBV12-4 to TRBJ2-5, with TRBD2 matching over 10 bases. The CDR3 has 16 residues. V lost 5 bases and J lost 0; bases outside the gene matches: 6. The CDR3 loop reads CASSPETSGHQETQYF. The CDR3 DNA follows: TGTGCCAGCAGTCCCGAGACTAGCGGGCACCAAGAGACCCAGTACTTC.

Concerning this clonotype itself: This may stem from a read error, because a much larger clone lies one nucleotide away. The chain employs TRBV4-3 and TRBJ2-7, with D possibly TRBD2 on 6 matching bases. The germline V gene has CDR1 LGHNA and CDR2 YSLEER. The CDR3 spans 15 residues. This CDR3 reads CAGSQERRGFGGQYF. The CDR3 DNA reads as TGCGCCGGCAGCCAAGAACGGCGGGGTTTTGGTGGGCAGTACTTC.

As for this clonotype: One end of the junction fails to match germline, which may point to a read error. The rearrangement joins TRBV18 to TRBJ2-5; 12 nucleotides match TRBD2. CDR3 length: 16 residues. The V gene's germline CDR1 is KGHSH and CDR2 LQKENI. DNA of the CDR3: TGTGCCAGCTCCCCACAGACTAGCGGGAGTTCTGAGACCCAGTACTTC. It is translated as CASSPQTSGSSETQYF.

In its sample, this clonotype was seen many times. The chain links TRBV19 to TRBJ1-3; no clear D. Trimming removed 1 base from V and 0 bases from J, with 7 bases in between. CDR3 length equals 15 residues. Looked up from germline, CDR1 is LNHDA and CDR2 is SQIVND (reference sequence). The DNA of the CDR3 is TGTGCCAGTAGTATAGGGCTGCCCTCTGGAAACACCATATATTTT. Translated: CASSIGLPSGNTIYF.

This clonotype came up many times. The rearrangement links TRBV7-8 to TRBJ2-7; TRBD2 aligns across 10 bases. The CDR3 is 15 amino acids. Germline CDR1 and CDR2: SGHVS and FQNEAQ. V lost 7 bases to trimming and J lost 1 base; unmatched junction nucleotides: 7. The CDR3 protein is CASTRTSGNSYEQYF. The CDR3 DNA is TGTGCCAGCACCCGAACTAGCGGGAATTCCTACGAGCAGTACTTC.

This clonotype has ten or more counts. The chain is built from TRBV20-1 and TRBJ2-2; 12 bases match TRBD1. With 5 bases clipped from V and 6 bases from J, the junction kept 7 bases outside the gene matches. This CDR3 comprises 15 residues. Germline-derived CDR1 and CDR2 are DFQATT and SNEGSKA (reference sequence). In nucleotides, the CDR3 is TGCAGTGCTGCCGGGACAGGGGGCGTTGCCGGGGAGCTGTTTTTT. The encoded protein is CSAAGTGGVAGELFF.

The table lists this clonotype with many counts. The chain joins TRBV7-8 to TRBJ1-4; no clear D. Germline-derived CDR1 and CDR2 are SGHVS and FQNEAQ. This CDR3 comprises 14 residues. V shed 5 bases and J shed 3 bases, with 10 bases lying between them. CDR3 residues: CASSPWTANEKLFF. Written as DNA, the CDR3 is TGTGCCAGCAGCCCCTGGACTGCTAATGAAAAACTGTTTTTT.

This chain joins TRBV7-9 and TRBJ1-5; a possible D gene is TRBD1 (5 bases). The V end lost 6 bases, the J end lost 7 bases, and 22 bases lay between the germline ends. The CDR3 has 16 amino acids. Germline CDR1 reads SEHNR; CDR2 reads FQNEAQ (reference sequence). The CDR3 spells CASSQEAQSGYQPQHF. CDR3 coding DNA: TGTGCCAGCAGTCAAGAGGCCCAATCAGGGTACCAGCCCCAGCATTTT.

The chain has TRBV5-4 and TRBJ1-6, with 9 bases fitting TRBD1. The trim removed 0 bases at V and 9 bases at J, leaving 10 bases unmatched. This CDR3 contains 17 residues. Germline V lookup: CDR1 SGHNT, CDR2 YYREEE (reference sequence). CDR3 in amino acids: CASSLAFAGTGFSPLHF. The CDR3 DNA reads as TGTGCCAGCAGCTTGGCTTTCGCCGGGACAGGGTTTTCACCCCTCCACTTT.

The rearrangement uses TRBV7-2 and TRBJ2-6, with D uncertain. CDR1 SGHTA and CDR2 FQGNSA come from the germline V gene. The germline V and J ends were trimmed by 6 bases and 13 bases, with 4 bases remaining between them. The CDR3 has 9 amino acids. The CDR3 loop reads CASSHVLTF. In nucleotides, the CDR3 is TGTGCCAGCAGTCATGTCCTGACTTTC.

The CDR3 bases are TGTGCCATCAGCGCGACTAGCGGGAGGAATGAGCAGTTCTTC. This translates into CAISATSGRNEQFF. This chain connects TRBV10-3 to TRBJ2-1; 13 bases map to TRBD2. J gave up 7 bases and V 6 bases, and 3 bases lay outside the gene matches. Per germline, CDR1 ENHRY and CDR2 SYGVKD. This CDR3 spans 14 amino acids.

This chain links TRBV7-2 with TRBJ1-1; the D gene is possibly TRBD1 (5 bases). CDR3 length: 15 amino acids. CDR1 is SGHTA and CDR2 is FQGNSA in the germline V gene. V was shortened by 2 bases and J by 8 bases, with 18 bases between the two germline ends. The CDR3 bases are TGTGCCAGCAGCTTATCAACAGGCGGGCGGCGGGAAGCTTTCTTT. As protein: CASSLSTGGRREAFF.

There are many counts of this clonotype. The J gene is TRBJ2-7, the V gene TRBV7-2; D remains ambiguous. V was cut by 4 bases and J by 2 bases, with 3 bases left in between. The CDR3 is made up of 11 amino acids. Germline CDR1 reads SGHTA; CDR2 reads FQGNSA. The CDR3 sequence: CASSYTYEQYF. CDR3 sequence (DNA): TGTGCCAGCAGCTACACCTACGAGCAGTACTTC.

This clonotype was detected ten times or more. The CDR3 DNA reads as TGTGCCAGCAGTCAGACCTTCTATAGCAATCAGCCCCAGCATTTT. This translates into CASSQTFYSNQPQHF. The chain uses TRBV6-5 and TRBJ1-5; D not resolved. V shed 5 bases and J shed 0 bases, with 11 bases lying between them. The CDR3 is 15 residues long. In germline, CDR1 is MNHEY, CDR2 SVGAGI.

This clonotype was recorded many times. This chain connects TRBV12-3 or TRBV12-4 to TRBJ2-2; 9 bases map to TRBD2. The CDR3 spans 16 residues. Trimming at V came to 4 bases and at J to 5 bases, leaving 8 bases not matched to a gene. The CDR3 DNA sequence: TGTGCCAGCAGTTCTCAGCGCACTAGCGGGACCGGGGAGCTGTTTTTT. It specifies CASSSQRTSGTGELFF.

Ten or more counts support this clonotype. This chain connects TRBV5-1 to TRBJ2-7; maybe TRBD2 (7 bases). Looked up from germline, CDR1 is SGHRS and CDR2 is YFSETQ. The CDR3 spans 14 residues. Trimming pared 0 bases from V and 3 bases from J, leaving 10 bases between. The CDR3 coding sequence is TGCGCCAGCAGCTTGGCGGGGGGCGACTACGAGCAGTACTTC. It codes for CASSLAGGDYEQYF. Looking up the rest from reference TRBV5-1 and TRBJ2-7 gives the full variable domain: KAGVTQTPRYLIKTRGQQVTLSCSPISGHRSVSWYQQTPGQGLQFLFEYFSETQRNKGNFPGRFSGRQFSNSRSEMNVSTLELGDSALYLCASSLAGGDYEQYFGPGTRLTVT.

This rearrangement joins TRBV6-6 to TRBJ2-7; TRBD2 agrees at 9 bases. Germline CDR1 reads MNHNY; CDR2 reads SVGAGI (reference sequence). The CDR3 runs to 18 residues. The V and J ends lost 3 bases and 0 bases, in that order; junction bases with no gene match: 12. CDR3: CASSYAEVAGAPSYEQYF. Written as DNA, the CDR3 is TGTGCCAGCAGTTATGCGGAGGTAGCGGGAGCCCCCTCCTACGAGCAGTACTTC.